Presented here are 12 T cell receptor beta chains from one specimen sequenced in a study of blood T cell repertoires in COVID-19 (TCRdb year 2020). Library generation was performed with the immunoSEQ multiplex PCR assay. TCRdb carries this immuneACCESS record with in-frame sequences only. Its versions omit some clonotypes, under half of them owing to an unresolved V gene in the studies checked, with the rest unexplained. This sample lists approximately 210,000 clones; around 78% were detected once. The leading ten clones occupy 2% to 3% of the sample. The sequenced sample was peripheral blood. These receptors all come from an older woman with active or convalescent COVID-19.

This clone was recorded once. Here the CDR3 reads CASSGGLLPSEQYF. The CDR3 DNA follows: TGTGCCAGCAGCGGGGGACTTCTACCTAGCGAGCAGTACTTC. The rearrangement links TRBV11-2 to TRBJ2-7, with D tentatively TRBD2 (6 bases). Germline V gene lookup returns CDR1 SGHAT and CDR2 FQNNGV. The CDR3 extends over 14 amino acids. V was clipped by 5 bases and J by 6 bases, with 17 bases between them.

This clone was seen only once. V is TRBV28 and J is TRBJ2-7; perhaps TRBD2 as D (6 bases). The CDR3 is made up of 14 amino acids. The V and J ends lost 3 bases and 2 bases respectively, with 11 bases between them. Germline CDR1 reads MDHEN; CDR2 reads SYDVKM. The CDR3, as DNA: TGTGCCAGCAGTTTTATGGCGGGGACCTACGAGCAGTACTTC. It translates to CASSFMAGTYEQYF.

The V gene is TRBV5-1, the J gene TRBJ2-1; 8 positions agree with TRBD1. The CDR3 has 16 amino acids. J lost 4 bases, V lost 0 bases, and 6 bases had no gene match. Germline lookup yields CDR1 SGHRS and CDR2 YFSETQ. The CDR3, as DNA: TGCGCCAGCAGCTTGGGGAGTACAGGGGGATACAATGAGCAGTTCTTC. Its translation is CASSLGSTGGYNEQFF.

This clone was found once. This sequence joins TRBV30 and TRBJ2-1; the match to TRBD2 covers 7 bases. Germline loops: CDR1 GTSNPN, CDR2 SVGIG (reference sequence). This CDR3 region has 12 residues. CDR3: CAGDGGYNEQFF. The CDR3 DNA is TGTGCTGGGGACGGGGGGTACAATGAGCAGTTCTTC.

This clone was found a few times. The chain links TRBV9 to TRBJ2-3; TRBD2 matches 8 bases. Germline V gene lookup returns CDR1 SGDLS and CDR2 YYNGEE. The CDR3 covers 15 residues. The V segment lost 4 bases and the J segment 2 bases; nucleotides outside the gene matches: 6. CDR3 sequence reads: CASSFSGDDTDTQYF. CDR3 nucleotide sequence: TGTGCCAGCAGCTTTAGCGGGGATGACACAGATACGCAGTATTTT.

The chain uses TRBV19 and TRBJ1-1; 8 positions agree with TRBD1. This CDR3 has 16 residues. V trimming: 8 bases; J trimming: 1 base; junction bases outside the gene matches: 12. Per the germline V gene, CDR1 is LNHDA and CDR2 is SQIVND (reference sequence). Here the CDR3 reads CASESLGDRQNTEAFF. CDR3 sequence (DNA): TGTGCCAGTGAATCCTTGGGGGACAGGCAGAACACTGAAGCTTTCTTT.

The J gene is TRBJ1-2, the V gene TRBV6-5; 8 positions match TRBD1. Germline V CDR1 and CDR2: MNHEY, SVGAGI. The CDR3 length is 14 residues. V lost 0 bases and J lost 8; bases outside the gene matches: 5. The CDR3 here is CASSYSGQAWGYTF. The CDR3 nucleotides are TGTGCCAGCAGTTACTCGGGACAGGCTTGGGGCTACACCTTC.

The chain employs TRBV28 and TRBJ2-7, with D perhaps matching TRBD2 (5 bases). Per germline, CDR1 MDHEN and CDR2 SYDVKM. V was trimmed by 7 bases and J by 4 bases, leaving 17 bases between them. The CDR3 is 14 amino acids. The CDR3 spells CASTTGGQLYEQYF. CDR3 bases: TGTGCCAGCACCACTGGAGGCCAACTATACGAGCAGTACTTC.

This clone was detected a few times. The V call is TRBV2, the J call TRBJ1-2, with no clear D. The germline V gene encodes CDR1 SNHLY and CDR2 FYNNEI. V gave up 8 bases and J gave up 4 bases, with 14 bases separating them. This CDR3 is 13 amino acids long. This CDR3 reads CASQLIRGYGYTF. CDR3 in DNA: TGTGCCAGCCAACTTATACGAGGCTATGGCTACACCTTC.

This clone was observed a single time. The chain has TRBV7-2 and TRBJ1-2; possibly TRBD1 for D (6 bases). V lost 5 bases and J lost 7, with 17 bases in between. The CDR3 loop spans 14 amino acids. Germline assignment: CDR1 SGHTA and CDR2 FQGNSA. The CDR3 is CASSPGQLSSGYTF. CDR3 sequence (DNA): TGTGCCAGCAGCCCCGGACAGCTTTCGAGTGGCTACACCTTC.

This clone turned up a few times. This chain uses TRBV6-1 with TRBJ2-3, with TRBD1 matching over 10 bases. This CDR3 has 16 amino acids. Trimming at V came to 4 bases and at J to 4 bases, leaving 8 bases not matched to a gene. CDR1 is MNHNS, CDR2 SASEGT, per germline. The CDR3 region has the DNA TGTGCCAGCAGTGGGGACAGGGGAAGTGGTCCAGATACGCAGTATTTT. Translated: CASSGDRGSGPDTQYF.

This chain uses TRBV28 with TRBJ2-7; tentative D call: TRBD2 (6 bases). The CDR3 is 13 amino acids. CDR1 and CDR2 (germline): MDHEN, SYDVKM. V lost 6 bases to trimming and J lost 2 bases, with 11 bases between them. The CDR3: CASRTVAAYEQYF. The DNA for the CDR3 is TGTGCCAGCAGAACGGTAGCGGCCTACGAGCAGTACTTC.